This T cell receptor beta chain comes out of a study of T cells after somatic rescue of genetic block. Profiling relied on immunoSEQ multiplex PCR, and the TCRdb table lists in-frame clones only, not all of them. The sample shows 7,500 to 9,000 clones, roughly 80% of them seen only once. Germline V gene data show CDR1 as SGHRS and CDR2 as YFSETQ. The junction had 9 bases not matched to a gene; V was cut back by 4 bases and J by 6 bases. The CDR3 is 15 residues long. The clonotype originates from a boy between 10 and 17 years old. V gene TRBV5-1 combines with J gene TRBJ1-1; 10 bases fit TRBD1. The material sequenced was peripheral blood mononuclear cells (PBMCs). In DNA form, the CDR3 reads TGCGCCAGCAGCACTGGACAGGGGGGGTTCGCTGAAGCTTTCTTT. Residues: CASSTGQGGFAEAFF.